The entry below gives a single T cell receptor (beta chain) sequence along with its context. It lacks a known antigen. Within one base of it there is no much larger clone, and no base qualities were kept. Library prep was done by multiplex PCR. Instrument on record: Illumina HiSeq 4000. To build TCR beta libraries, CDR3 regions were amplified by Arm-PCR using iRepertoire HTBI primers. Before sequencing, the PCR products underwent gel purification. As for the authors' bioinformatics: Gene usage analysis of CDR3 amino acid clonotypes relied on the roughly 58 TRBV and about 15 TRBJ segments identified across samples. Filtered high-quality paired reads were merged into contigs using COPE and FqMerger. BLAST was used to align contigs to IMGT TRBV, TRBD and TRBJ reference genes, with CDR3 defined following IMGT. Any clonotype with a frequency above 0.1% was counted as a highly expanded clone. Shannon entropy served as the measure of repertoire diversity, while the Gini coefficient captured V-J evenness. Public clonotypes were defined as clonotypes shared by more than one individual. Using fastp trimming at Q25 and MiXCR clonotype assembly, TCRdb reanalyzed the public sequencing data and kept in-frame beta chains. A single entry per CDR3 protein holds the most common genes and DNA from its merged rows. The authors' filters were not applied to this entry. The sample table holds 400,000 to 500,000 distinct CDR3 sequences, of which around 23% were seen once. In total, the top ten clones hold 14% of the sample.

This record comes from a study of regulatory T cells in long-lasting Graves disease (dated by TCRdb to about 2021). Broadly, across the study: Persistent Graves' disease was defined as persistently positive TSH receptor autoantibodies together with antithyroid drug treatment for over 5 years. A total of 33 samples underwent TCR sequencing, from roughly 13 patients with persistent Graves' disease and approximately 20 patients with newly diagnosed Graves' disease. The study was registered as a clinical trial and conducted in China. Patients with persistent Graves' disease were compared with patients with newly diagnosed Graves' disease using TCR sequencing and RNA sequencing of peripheral blood. Antithyroid drugs had been taken for 8.5 to 13 years on average by persistent Graves' disease patients in the clinical cohort. Beyond this particular receptor, the publication reports: Compared with newly diagnosed patients, persistent Graves' disease patients had lower TCR Shannon entropy and fewer highly expanded clones, which suggests clonal expansion. More public clonotypes were shared among persistent patients (over 2,500) than among newly diagnosed patients (roughly 1,000). TRBV28, TRBJ1-2 and TRBJ2-5 were preferentially used in persistent disease, while TRBV20-1 and TRBJ2-1 were favored in newly diagnosed disease. Sequencing and analysis were limited to the TCR beta chain. The authors noted that the small sample size was a limitation that may lower accuracy. The study examined only peripheral blood because the primary lesion, thyroid tissue, could not be accessed.

The time point label of this sample denotes: persistent/refractory GD, antithyroid drugs over 5 years with positive TRAb. For both TCR sequencing and RNA sequencing, RNA was extracted from PBMCs using TRIzol. The diagnosis of Graves' disease was made according to American Thyroid Association guidelines. The patients came from an endocrinology department in Xi'an, China. Each patient gave 7.5 to 10 milliliters of peripheral blood, collected in an EDTA anticoagulant tube. PBMCs were isolated by Ficoll Paque Plus density gradient separation without further T cell sorting. RNA quality was checked with an Agilent 2100 Bioanalyzer and agarose gel, and concentration with a NanoDrop 2000. In the germline V gene, CDR1 corresponds to SNHLY and CDR2 to FYNNEI. Including the terminal cysteine and phenylalanine, the CDR3 comprises 18 residues. Only the CDR3 part of the read is kept: 54 bases, read in frame from the first base. V is pruned by 0 bases and J by 6 bases, leaving 14 bases of the junction without a gene match.

The rearrangement joined TRBV2 to TRBJ2-7, and TRBD1 matches 10 of the central bases. The TCR originated in a female donor with Graves disease. Sequenced here: peripheral blood mononuclear cells (PBMCs), sampled when the disease was refractory, from a patient treated with antithyroid drugs. The encoded CDR3 is CASSEALGPGTGDSEQYF. The DNA is TGTGCCAGCAGTGAAGCCCTCGGTCCCGGGACAGGGGATTCCGAGCAGTACTTC. Supplemented by the reference TRBV2 and TRBJ2-7 proteins around the CDR3, the complete variable domain is EPEVTQTPSHQVTQMGQEVILRCVPISNHLYFYWYRQILGQKVEFLVSFYNNEISEKSEIFDDQFSVERPDGSNFTLKIRSTKLEDSAMYFCASSEALGPGTGDSEQYFGPGTRLTVT.